This T cell receptor (beta chain) was captured in a study of blood T cell repertoires in COVID-19. Turning to the study itself: Samples came from the United States, Italy and Spain, spanning acute and convalescent COVID-19. In each case, the material was cDNA or gDNA derived from T cells, B-cell-depleted T cells, or PBMCs.

The V and J ends lost 5 bases and 3 bases, in that order; junction bases with no gene match: 9. The CDR3 has 16 residues. CDR1 is MNHEY and CDR2 is SVGEGT in the germline V gene. Source study methods: Reference gene primer amplification in the assay estimated nucleated cell counts. Produced via immunoSEQ multiplex PCR; TCRdb's table is partial and in-frame only. V, J and clone size were drawn from that table, and D and trimming were deduced from the DNA. The data hold 110,000 or so clones, with 85% observed a single time. The receptor was derived from a human donor in a cohort sampled during active COVID-19. The sample taken for sequencing was peripheral blood. This sequence joins TRBV6-2 or TRBV6-3 and TRBJ2-7, with 11 bases that match TRBD1. The CDR3 DNA reads TGTGCCAGCAGTACCGGGACAGGGGGTTGGAACTACGAGCAGTACTTC. It specifies CASSTGTGGWNYEQYF.